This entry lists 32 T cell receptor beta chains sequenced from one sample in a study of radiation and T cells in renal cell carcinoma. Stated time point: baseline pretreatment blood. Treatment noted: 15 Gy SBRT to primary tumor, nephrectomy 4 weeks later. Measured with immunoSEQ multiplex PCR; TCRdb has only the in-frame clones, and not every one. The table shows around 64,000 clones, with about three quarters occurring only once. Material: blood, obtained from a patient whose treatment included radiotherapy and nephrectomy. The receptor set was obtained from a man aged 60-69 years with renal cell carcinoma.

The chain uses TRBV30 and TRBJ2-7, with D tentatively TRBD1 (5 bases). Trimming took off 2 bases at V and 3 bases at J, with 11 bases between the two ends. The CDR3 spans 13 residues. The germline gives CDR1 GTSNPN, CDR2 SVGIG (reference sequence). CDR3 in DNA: TGTGCCTGGAGTTCTGACAGCCACTACGAGCAGTACGTC. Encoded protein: CAWSSDSHYEQYV.

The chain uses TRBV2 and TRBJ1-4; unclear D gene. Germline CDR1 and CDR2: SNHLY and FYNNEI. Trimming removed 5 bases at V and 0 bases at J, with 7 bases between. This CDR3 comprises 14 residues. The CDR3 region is CASSWSTTNEKLFF. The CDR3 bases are TGTGCCAGCAGTTGGTCTACAACTAATGAAAAACTGTTTTTT.

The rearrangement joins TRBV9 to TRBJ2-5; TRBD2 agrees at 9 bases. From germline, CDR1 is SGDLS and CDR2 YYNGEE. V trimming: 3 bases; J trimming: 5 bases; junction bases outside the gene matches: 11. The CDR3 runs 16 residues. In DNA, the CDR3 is TGTGCCAGCAGCGCCCAGCGGGAGGACTGGAGGGAGACCCAGTACTTC. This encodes CASSAQREDWRETQYF.

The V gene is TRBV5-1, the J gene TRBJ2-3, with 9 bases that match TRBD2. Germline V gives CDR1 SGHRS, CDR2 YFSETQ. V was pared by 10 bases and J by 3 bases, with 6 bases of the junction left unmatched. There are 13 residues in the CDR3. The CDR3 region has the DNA TGCGCCGGGGGGACTAGCCCTACAGATACGCAGTATTTT. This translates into CAGGTSPTDTQYF.

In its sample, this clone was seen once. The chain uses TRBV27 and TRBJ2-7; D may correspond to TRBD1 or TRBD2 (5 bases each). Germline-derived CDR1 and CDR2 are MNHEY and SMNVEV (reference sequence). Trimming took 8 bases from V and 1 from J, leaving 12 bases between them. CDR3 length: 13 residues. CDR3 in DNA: TGTGCCAGCTTGGGGGAAGGGTCCTACGAGCAGTACTTC. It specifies CASLGEGSYEQYF.

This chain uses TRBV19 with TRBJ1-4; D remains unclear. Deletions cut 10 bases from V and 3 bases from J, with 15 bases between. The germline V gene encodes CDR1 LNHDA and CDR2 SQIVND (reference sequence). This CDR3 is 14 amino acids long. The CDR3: CATTPGRANEKLFF. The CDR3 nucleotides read TGTGCCACGACCCCAGGACGGGCTAATGAAAAACTGTTTTTT.

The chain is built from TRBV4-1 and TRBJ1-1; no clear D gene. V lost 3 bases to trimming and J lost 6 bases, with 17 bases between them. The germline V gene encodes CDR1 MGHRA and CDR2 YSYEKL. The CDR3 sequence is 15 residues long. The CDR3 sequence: CASSQDNRVVAEAFF. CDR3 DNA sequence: TGCGCCAGCAGCCAGGATAATAGGGTAGTGGCTGAAGCTTTCTTT.

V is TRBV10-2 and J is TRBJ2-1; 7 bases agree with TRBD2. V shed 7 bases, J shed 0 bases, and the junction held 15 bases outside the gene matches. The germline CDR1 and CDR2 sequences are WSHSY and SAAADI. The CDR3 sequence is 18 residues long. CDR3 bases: TGCGCCAGCACCTCAACCCCGGGGGGTCTAAGCTCCTACAATGAGCAGTTCTTC. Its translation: CASTSTPGGLSSYNEQFF.

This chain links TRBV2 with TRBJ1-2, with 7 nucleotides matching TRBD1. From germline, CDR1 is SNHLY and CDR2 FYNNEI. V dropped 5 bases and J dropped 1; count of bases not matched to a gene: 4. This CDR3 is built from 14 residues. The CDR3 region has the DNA TGTGCCAGCAGTTTACAGGGGATTAACTATGGCTACACCTTC. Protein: CASSLQGINYGYTF.

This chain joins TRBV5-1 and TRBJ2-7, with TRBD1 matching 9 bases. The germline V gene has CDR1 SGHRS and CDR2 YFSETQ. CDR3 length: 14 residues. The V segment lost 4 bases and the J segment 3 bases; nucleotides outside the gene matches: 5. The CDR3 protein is CASSPGQGLYEQYF. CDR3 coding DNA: TGCGCCAGCAGCCCGGGACAGGGACTCTACGAGCAGTACTTC. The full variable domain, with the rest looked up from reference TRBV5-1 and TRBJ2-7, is KAGVTQTPRYLIKTRGQQVTLSCSPISGHRSVSWYQQTPGQGLQFLFEYFSETQRNKGNFPGRFSGRQFSNSRSEMNVSTLELGDSALYLCASSPGQGLYEQYFGPGTRLTVT.

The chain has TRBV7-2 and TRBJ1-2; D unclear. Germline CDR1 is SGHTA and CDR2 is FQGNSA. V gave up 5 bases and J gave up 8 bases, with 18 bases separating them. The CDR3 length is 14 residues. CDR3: CASSKVRAARGYTF. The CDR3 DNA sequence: TGTGCCAGCAGCAAAGTTAGGGCAGCTCGGGGCTACACCTTC.

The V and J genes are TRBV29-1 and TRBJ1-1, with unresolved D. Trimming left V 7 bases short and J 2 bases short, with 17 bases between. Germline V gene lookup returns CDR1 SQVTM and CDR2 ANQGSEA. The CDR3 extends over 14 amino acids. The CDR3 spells CSAKKVEGNTEAFF. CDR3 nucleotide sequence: TGCAGCGCTAAAAAGGTTGAGGGTAACACTGAAGCTTTCTTT.

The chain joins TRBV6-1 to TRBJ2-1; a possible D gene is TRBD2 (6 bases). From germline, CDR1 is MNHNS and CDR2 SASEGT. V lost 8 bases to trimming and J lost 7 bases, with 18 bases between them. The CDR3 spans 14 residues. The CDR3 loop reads CASRDGGLRNEQFF. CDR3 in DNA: TGTGCCAGCCGGGATGGGGGGTTGAGGAATGAGCAGTTCTTC.

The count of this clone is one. DNA for the CDR3: TGTGCCAGCAGCTTGGGGCCCCGGACTGAAGCTTTCTTT. Protein product: CASSLGPRTEAFF. This chain joins TRBV11-2 and TRBJ1-1; weak D call: TRBD1 (5 bases). The germline V gene has CDR1 SGHAT and CDR2 FQNNGV. V was trimmed by 3 bases and J by 5 bases, leaving 10 bases between them. CDR3 size: 13 residues. Supplemented by reference TRBV11-2 and TRBJ1-1, the full variable domain reads EAGVAQSPRYKIIEKRQSVAFWCNPISGHATLYWYQQILGQGPKLLIQFQNNGVVDDSQLPKDRFSAERLKGVDSTLKIQPAKLEDSAVYLCASSLGPRTEAFFGQGTRLTVV.

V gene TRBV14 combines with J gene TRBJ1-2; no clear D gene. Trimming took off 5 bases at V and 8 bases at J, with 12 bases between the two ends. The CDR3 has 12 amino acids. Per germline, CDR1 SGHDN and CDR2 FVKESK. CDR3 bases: TGTGCCAGCAGCTTCCTTTCCCAGGGCTACACCTTC. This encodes CASSFLSQGYTF.

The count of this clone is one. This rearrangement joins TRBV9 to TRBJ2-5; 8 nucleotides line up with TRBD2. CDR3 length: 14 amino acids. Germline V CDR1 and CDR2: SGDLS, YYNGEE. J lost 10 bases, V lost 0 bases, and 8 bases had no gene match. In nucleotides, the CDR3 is TGTGCCAGCAGCGTAGGAACTAGCGGAGGGGACCAGTACTTC. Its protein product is CASSVGTSGGDQYF.

CDR3 loop: CASSPRVAGDEQYV. As DNA, the CDR3 is TGTGCCAGCAGCCCCCGAGTAGCGGGAGATGAGCAGTACGTC. The V call is TRBV9, the J call TRBJ2-7; 9 positions match TRBD2. The CDR3 loop spans 14 amino acids. After removal of 4 bases from V and 7 bases from J, the junction contained 9 bases not matched to a gene. Germline V gene lookup returns CDR1 SGDLS and CDR2 YYNGEE.

CDR3 nucleotides: TGTGCCAGCGGATCAGACAGGGGTAGAGAGACCCAGTACTTC. Translation: CASGSDRGRETQYF. The V gene is TRBV27, the J gene TRBJ2-5; 8 nucleotides match TRBD1. From germline, CDR1 is MNHEY and CDR2 SMNVEV (reference sequence). The CDR3 consists of 14 residues. J lost 4 bases, V lost 8 bases, and 9 bases had no gene match.

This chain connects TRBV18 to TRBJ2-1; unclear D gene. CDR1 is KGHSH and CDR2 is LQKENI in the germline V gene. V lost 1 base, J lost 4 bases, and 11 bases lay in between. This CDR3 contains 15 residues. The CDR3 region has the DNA TGTGCCAGCTCACCACTGGTAGGAACTTACAATGAGCAGTTCTTC. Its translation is CASSPLVGTYNEQFF.

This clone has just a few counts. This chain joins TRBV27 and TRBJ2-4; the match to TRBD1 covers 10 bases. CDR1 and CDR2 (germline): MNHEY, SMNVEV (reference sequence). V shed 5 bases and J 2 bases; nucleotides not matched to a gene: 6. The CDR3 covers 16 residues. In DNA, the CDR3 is TGTGCCAGCAGTCTGGGACAGGGGAAAACCAAAAACATTCAGTACTTC. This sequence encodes CASSLGQGKTKNIQYF.

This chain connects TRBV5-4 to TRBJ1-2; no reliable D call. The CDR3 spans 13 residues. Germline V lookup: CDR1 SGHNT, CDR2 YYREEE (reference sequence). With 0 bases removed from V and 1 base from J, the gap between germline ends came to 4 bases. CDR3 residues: CASSLENNYGYTF. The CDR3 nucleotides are TGTGCCAGCAGCTTGGAAAATAACTATGGCTACACCTTC.

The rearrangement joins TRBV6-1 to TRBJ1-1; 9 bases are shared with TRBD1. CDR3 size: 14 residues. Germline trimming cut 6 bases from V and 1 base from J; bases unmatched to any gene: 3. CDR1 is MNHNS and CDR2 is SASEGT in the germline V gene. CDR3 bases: TGTGCCAGCAGCCGGGACAGGGCGAACACTGAAGCTTTCTTT. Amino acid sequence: CASSRDRANTEAFF.

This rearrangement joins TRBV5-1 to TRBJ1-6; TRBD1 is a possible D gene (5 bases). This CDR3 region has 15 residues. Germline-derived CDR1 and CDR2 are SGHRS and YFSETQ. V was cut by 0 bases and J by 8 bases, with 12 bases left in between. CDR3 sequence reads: CASSLGDGGDSPLHF. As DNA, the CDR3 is TGCGCCAGCAGCTTGGGAGACGGGGGGGATTCACCCCTCCACTTT. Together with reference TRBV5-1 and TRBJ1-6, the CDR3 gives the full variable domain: KAGVTQTPRYLIKTRGQQVTLSCSPISGHRSVSWYQQTPGQGLQFLFEYFSETQRNKGNFPGRFSGRQFSNSRSEMNVSTLELGDSALYLCASSLGDGGDSPLHFGNGTRLTVT.

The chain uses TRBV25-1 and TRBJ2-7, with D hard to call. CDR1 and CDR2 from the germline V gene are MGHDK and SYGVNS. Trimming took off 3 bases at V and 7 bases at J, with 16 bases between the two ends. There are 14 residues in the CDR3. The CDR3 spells CASSEKKFLGEQYF. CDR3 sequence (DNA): TGTGCCAGCAGTGAGAAAAAGTTCCTGGGAGAGCAGTACTTC.

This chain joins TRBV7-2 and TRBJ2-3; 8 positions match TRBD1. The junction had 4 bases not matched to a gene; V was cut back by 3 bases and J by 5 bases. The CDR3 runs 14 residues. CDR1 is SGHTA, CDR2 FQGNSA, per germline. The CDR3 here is CASSLTGVGDTQYF. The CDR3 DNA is TGTGCCAGCAGCTTGACAGGGGTGGGAGATACGCAGTATTTT.

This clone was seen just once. CDR3 region: CASSRQFTEAFF. CDR3 coding DNA: TGTGCCAGTAGTAGACAGTTCACTGAAGCTTTCTTT. The chain carries TRBV19 and TRBJ1-1, with D possibly matching TRBD1 (5 bases). V lost 4 bases and J lost 4, with 7 bases in between. From germline, CDR1 is LNHDA and CDR2 SQIVND (reference sequence). This CDR3 has 12 residues. The entire variable domain, with the rest obtained from reference TRBV19 and TRBJ1-1, is as follows: DGGITQSPKYLFRKEGQNVTLSCEQNLNHDAMYWYRQDPGQGLRLIYYSQIVNDFQKGDIAEGYSVSREKKESFPLTVTSAQKNPTAFYLCASSRQFTEAFFGQGTRLTVV.

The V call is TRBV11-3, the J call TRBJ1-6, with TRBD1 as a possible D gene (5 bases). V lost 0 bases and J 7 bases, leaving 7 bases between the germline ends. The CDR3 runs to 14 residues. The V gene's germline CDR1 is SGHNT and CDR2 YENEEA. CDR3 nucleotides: TGTGCCAGCAGCTTAGATGGGGGAAATTCACCCCTCCACTTT. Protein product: CASSLDGGNSPLHF.

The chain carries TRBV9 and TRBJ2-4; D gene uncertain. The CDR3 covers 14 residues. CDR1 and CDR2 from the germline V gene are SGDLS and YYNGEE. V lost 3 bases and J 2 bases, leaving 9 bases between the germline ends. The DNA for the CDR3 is TGTGCCAGCAGCGGGGGTTTATCCAAAAACATTCAGTACTTC. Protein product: CASSGGLSKNIQYF.

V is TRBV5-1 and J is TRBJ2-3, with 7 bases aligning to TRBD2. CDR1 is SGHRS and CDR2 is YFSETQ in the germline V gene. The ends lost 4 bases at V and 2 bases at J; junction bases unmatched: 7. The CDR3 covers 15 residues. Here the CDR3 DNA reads TGCGCCAGCAGCGACAGCGGGGACCCCACAGATACGCAGTATTTT. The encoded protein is CASSDSGDPTDTQYF.

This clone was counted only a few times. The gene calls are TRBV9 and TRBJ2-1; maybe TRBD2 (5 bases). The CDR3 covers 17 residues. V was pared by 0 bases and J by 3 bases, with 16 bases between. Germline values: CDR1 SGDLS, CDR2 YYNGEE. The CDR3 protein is CASSVGISGRGYNEQFF. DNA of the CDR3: TGTGCCAGCAGCGTAGGAATCAGTGGGAGAGGCTACAATGAGCAGTTCTTC.

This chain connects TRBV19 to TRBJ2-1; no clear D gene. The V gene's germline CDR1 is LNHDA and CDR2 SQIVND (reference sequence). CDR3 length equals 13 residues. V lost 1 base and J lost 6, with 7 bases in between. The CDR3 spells CASSIGKGNEQFF. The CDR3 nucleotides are TGTGCCAGTAGTATAGGAAAGGGCAATGAGCAGTTCTTC.

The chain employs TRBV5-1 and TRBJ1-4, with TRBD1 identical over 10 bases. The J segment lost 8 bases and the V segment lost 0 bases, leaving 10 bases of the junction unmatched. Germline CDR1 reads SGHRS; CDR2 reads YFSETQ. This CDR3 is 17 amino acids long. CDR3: CASSLEYPGTGDEKLFF. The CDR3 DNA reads TGCGCCAGCAGCTTGGAATATCCCGGGACAGGGGACGAAAAACTGTTTTTT.